This T cell receptor beta chain was retrieved from a study of cytomegalovirus exposure and HLA in healthy donors. Across the study: Unique TCR beta sequences numbering approximately 120 million came from 150 million to 200 million T cells in an earlier analysis. The study, taken as a whole, reports: What a later analysis reportedly showed was that an Asian-associated ancestry cluster had fewer N-insertions than the 666-donor mean. When a later analysis compared HLA-associated TCR beta chains with equally common others, the HLA-associated chains turned out to be more clonally expanded and to have lower generation probabilities. The authors enumerated some 170 TCR beta chains as linked to cytomegalovirus.

PCR employed 60 Vbeta and 13 Jbeta primers. Using immunoSEQ multiplex PCR, the repertoire was profiled, and TCRdb retains in-frame clones only, with some absent. Of 90,000 to 120,000 clones listed, roughly 72% were seen once; the top ten hold 7% to 8%. Notes on this clone: The antigen remains undetermined.

Germline V CDR1 and CDR2: LNHDA, SQIVND (reference sequence). The trim removed 5 bases at V and 5 bases at J, leaving 5 bases unmatched. The CDR3 length is 13 residues. Specimen: PBMCs. This sequence joins TRBV19 and TRBJ2-5, with 7 bases lining up with TRBD1. The sequence came from a man under 40 in good health and CMV-seronegative. CDR3 sequence: CASSPTRGETQYF. The CDR3 DNA follows: TGTGCCAGTAGTCCGACCAGGGGGGAGACCCAGTACTTC.